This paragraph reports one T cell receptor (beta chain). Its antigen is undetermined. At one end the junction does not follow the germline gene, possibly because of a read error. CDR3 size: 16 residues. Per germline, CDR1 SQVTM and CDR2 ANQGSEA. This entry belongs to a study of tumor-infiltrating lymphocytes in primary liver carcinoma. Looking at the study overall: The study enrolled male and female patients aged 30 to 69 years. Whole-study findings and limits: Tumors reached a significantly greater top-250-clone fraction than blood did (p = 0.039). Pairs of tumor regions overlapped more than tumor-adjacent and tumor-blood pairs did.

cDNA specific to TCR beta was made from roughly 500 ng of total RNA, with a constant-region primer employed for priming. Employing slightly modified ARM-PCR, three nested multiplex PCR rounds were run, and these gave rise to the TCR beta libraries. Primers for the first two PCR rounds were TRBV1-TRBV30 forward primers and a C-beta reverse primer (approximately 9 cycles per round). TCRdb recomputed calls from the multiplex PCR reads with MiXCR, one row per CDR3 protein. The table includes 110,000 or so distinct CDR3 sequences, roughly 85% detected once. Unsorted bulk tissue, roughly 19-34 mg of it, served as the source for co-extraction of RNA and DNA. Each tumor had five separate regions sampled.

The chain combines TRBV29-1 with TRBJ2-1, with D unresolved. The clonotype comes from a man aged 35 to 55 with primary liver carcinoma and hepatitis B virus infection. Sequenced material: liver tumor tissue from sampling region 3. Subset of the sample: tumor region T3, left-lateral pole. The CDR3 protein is CSVDLLDASSYNEQSF. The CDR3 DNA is TGCAGCGTTGATCTTCTGGACGCCAGCTCTTACAATGAGCAGTCCTTC.